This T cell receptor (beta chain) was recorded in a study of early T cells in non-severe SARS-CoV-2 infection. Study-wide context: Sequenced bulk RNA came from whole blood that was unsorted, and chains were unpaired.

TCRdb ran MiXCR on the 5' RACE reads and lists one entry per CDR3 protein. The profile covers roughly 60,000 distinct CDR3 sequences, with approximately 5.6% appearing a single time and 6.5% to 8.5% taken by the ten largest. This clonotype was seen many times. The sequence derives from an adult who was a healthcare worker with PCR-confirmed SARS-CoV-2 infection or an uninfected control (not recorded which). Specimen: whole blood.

The CDR3 protein is CASNFGGPPLHF. The CDR3 nucleotides are TGTGCCAGCAATTTTGGGGGTCCACCCCTCCACTTT. This chain connects TRBV12-3 or TRBV12-4 to TRBJ1-6, with D possibly matching TRBD1 (5 bases). Trimming took off 7 bases at V and 11 bases at J, with 12 bases between the two ends. This CDR3 is built from 12 residues.